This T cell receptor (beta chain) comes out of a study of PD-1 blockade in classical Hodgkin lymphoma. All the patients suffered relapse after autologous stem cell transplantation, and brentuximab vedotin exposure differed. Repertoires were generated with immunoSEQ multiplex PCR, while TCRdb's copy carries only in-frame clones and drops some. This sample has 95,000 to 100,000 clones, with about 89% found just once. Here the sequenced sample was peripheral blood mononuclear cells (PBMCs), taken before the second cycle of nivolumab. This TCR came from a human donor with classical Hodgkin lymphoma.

Written as DNA, the CDR3 is TGTGCCAGCAGCTCCCCGAGACAGGGGATAAACTATGGCTACACCTTC. It translates to CASSSPRQGINYGYTF. The chain recombines TRBV11-2 with TRBJ1-2; TRBD1 agrees at 8 bases. Per germline, CDR1 SGHAT and CDR2 FQNNGV. The CDR3 covers 16 residues. V shed 4 bases and J 2 bases; nucleotides not matched to a gene: 9.